The present entry profiles one TCR beta chain with its context. Its antigen is currently unknown. The sample is drawn from a study of cytomegalovirus exposure and HLA in healthy donors. 13 Jbeta primers and 60 Vbeta primers were used for the PCR. Here immunoSEQ multiplex PCR was the method, and the copy in TCRdb shows in-frame clones only, minus some. The sample shows approximately 200,000 clones, 75% to 85% of them seen only once. The V gene end was trimmed by 4 bases and the J gene end by 3 bases; junction bases not matched to a gene: 6. Germline CDR1 reads SGHRS; CDR2 reads YFSETQ. This CDR3 is 16 amino acids long. Study-wide results and caveats: It was reportedly the case that the classifier diagnosed cytomegalovirus status with high specificity and sensitivity.

The rearrangement joins TRBV5-1 to TRBJ2-2; 10 nucleotides align to TRBD1. The specimen was PBMCs. The receptor was isolated from a woman aged 45-59 years in good health and CMV-seronegative. The CDR3 loop is CASSPGQGVYTGELFF. Written as DNA, the CDR3 is TGCGCCAGCAGCCCCGGACAGGGGGTATACACCGGGGAGCTGTTTTTT.